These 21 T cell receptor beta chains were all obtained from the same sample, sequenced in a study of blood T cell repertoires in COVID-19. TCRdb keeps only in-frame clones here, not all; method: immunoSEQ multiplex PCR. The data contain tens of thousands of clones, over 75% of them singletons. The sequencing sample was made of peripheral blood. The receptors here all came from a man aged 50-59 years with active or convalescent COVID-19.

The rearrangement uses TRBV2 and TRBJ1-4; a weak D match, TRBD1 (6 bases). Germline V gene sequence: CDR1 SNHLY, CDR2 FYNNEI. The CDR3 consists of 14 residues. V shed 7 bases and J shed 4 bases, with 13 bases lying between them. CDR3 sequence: CASIQDRFNEKLFF. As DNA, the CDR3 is TGTGCCAGCATACAGGACAGATTTAATGAAAAACTGTTTTTT.

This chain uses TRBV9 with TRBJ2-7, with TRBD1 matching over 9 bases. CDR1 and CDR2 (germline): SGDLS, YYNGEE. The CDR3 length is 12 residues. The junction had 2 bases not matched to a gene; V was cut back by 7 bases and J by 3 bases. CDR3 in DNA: TGTGCCAGCGGGACAGGGAGCTACGAGCAGTACTTC. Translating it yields CASGTGSYEQYF.

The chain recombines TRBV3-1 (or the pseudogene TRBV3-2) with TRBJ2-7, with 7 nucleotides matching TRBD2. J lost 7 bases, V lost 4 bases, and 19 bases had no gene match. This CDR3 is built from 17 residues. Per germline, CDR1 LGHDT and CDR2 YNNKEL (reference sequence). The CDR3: CASSPYYGGTDSPEQYF. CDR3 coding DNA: TGTGCCAGCAGCCCCTATTACGGGGGGACCGATTCACCGGAGCAGTACTTC.

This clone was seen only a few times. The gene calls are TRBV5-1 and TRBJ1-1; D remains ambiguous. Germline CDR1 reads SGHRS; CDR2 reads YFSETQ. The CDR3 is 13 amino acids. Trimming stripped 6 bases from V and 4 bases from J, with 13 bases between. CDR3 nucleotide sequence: TGCGCCAGCACCCTTTCTATTGGCACTGAAGCTTTCTTT. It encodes CASTLSIGTEAFF.

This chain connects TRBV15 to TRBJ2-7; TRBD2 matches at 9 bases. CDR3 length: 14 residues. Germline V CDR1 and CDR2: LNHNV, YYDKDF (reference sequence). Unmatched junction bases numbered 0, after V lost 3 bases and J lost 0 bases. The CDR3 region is CATSSSGSSYEQYF. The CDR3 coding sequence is TGTGCCACCAGCAGTAGCGGGAGCTCCTACGAGCAGTACTTC.

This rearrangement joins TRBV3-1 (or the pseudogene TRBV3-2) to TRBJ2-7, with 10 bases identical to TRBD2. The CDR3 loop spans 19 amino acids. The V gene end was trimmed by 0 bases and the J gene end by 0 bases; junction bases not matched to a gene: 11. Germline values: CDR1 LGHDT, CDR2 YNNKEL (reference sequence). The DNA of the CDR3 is TGTGCCAGCAGCCAAGATGAGGGTAGCGGGAGGAGATTCTCCTACGAGCAGTACTTC. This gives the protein CASSQDEGSGRRFSYEQYF.

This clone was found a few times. CDR3 sequence: CASSRTGGDTQYF. In DNA, the CDR3 is TGTGCCAGCAGCCGGACAGGTGGAGATACGCAGTATTTT. The chain employs TRBV13 and TRBJ2-3; 7 bases map to TRBD1. Germline CDR1 is PRHDT and CDR2 is FYEKMQ (reference sequence). The junction had 4 bases not matched to a gene; V was cut back by 5 bases and J by 5 bases. The CDR3 length is 13 residues.

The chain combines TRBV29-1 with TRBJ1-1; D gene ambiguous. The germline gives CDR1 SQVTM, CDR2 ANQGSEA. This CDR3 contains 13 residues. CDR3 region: CGGSHDMNTEAFF. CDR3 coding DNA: TGCGGCGGATCACATGATATGAACACTGAAGCTTTCTTT.

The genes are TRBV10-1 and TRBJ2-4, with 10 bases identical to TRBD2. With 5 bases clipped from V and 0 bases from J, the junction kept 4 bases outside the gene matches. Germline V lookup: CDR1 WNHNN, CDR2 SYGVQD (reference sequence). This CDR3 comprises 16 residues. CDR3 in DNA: TGCGCCAGCAGTACTAGCGGGATTGGAGCCAAAAACATTCAGTACTTC. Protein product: CASSTSGIGAKNIQYF.

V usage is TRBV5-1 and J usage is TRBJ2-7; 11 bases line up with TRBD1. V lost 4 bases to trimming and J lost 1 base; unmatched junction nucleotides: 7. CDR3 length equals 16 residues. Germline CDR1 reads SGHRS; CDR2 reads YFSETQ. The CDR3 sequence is CASSGGRDRGSYEQYF. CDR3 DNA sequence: TGCGCCAGCAGCGGGGGCCGGGACAGGGGGTCCTACGAGCAGTACTTC.

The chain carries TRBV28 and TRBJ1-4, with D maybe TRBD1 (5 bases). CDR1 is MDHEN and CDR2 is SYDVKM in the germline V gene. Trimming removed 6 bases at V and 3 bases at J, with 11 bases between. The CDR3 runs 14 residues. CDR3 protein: CASRKGWPNEKLFF. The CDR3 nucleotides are TGTGCCAGCAGGAAGGGGTGGCCTAATGAAAAACTGTTTTTT.

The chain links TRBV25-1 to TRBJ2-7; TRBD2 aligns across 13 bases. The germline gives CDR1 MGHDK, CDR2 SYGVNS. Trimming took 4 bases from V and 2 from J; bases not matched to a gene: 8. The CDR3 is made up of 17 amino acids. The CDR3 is CASSGWTSGSSAYEQYF. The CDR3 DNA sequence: TGTGCCAGCAGTGGATGGACTAGCGGGAGTTCAGCCTACGAGCAGTACTTC.

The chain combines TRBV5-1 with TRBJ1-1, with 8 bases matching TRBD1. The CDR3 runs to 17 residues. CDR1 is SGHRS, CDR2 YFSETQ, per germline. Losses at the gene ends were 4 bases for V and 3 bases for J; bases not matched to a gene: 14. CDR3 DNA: TGCGCCAGCAGCATCCGACAGGGGTTTTTTCGGGACACTGAAGCTTTCTTT. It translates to CASSIRQGFFRDTEAFF.

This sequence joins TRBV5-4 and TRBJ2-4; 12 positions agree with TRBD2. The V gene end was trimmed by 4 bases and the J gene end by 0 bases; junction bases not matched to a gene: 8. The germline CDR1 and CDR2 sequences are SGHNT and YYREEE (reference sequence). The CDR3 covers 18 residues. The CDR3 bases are TGTGCCAGCAGCCCGACTAGCGGGAGCGTATTAGCCAAAAACATTCAGTACTTC. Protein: CASSPTSGSVLAKNIQYF. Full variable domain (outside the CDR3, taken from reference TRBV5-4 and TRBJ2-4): ETGVTQSPTHLIKTRGQQVTLRCSSQSGHNTVSWYQQALGQGPQFIFQYYREEENGRGNFPPRFSGLQFPNYSSELNVNALELDDSALYLCASSPTSGSVLAKNIQYFGAGTRLSVL.

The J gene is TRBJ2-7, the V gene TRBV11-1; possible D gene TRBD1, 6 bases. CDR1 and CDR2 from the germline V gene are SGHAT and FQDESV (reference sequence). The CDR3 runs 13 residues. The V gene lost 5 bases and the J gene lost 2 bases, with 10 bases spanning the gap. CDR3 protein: CASSRDTAYEQYF. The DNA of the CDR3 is TGTGCCAGCAGCCGGGACACAGCCTACGAGCAGTACTTC.

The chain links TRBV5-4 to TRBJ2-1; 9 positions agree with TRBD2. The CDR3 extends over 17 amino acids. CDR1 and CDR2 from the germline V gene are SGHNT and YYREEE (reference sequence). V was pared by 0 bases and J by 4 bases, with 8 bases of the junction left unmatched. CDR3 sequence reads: CASSLDPLSGGYNEQFF. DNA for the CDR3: TGTGCCAGCAGCTTGGACCCCCTTAGCGGGGGATACAATGAGCAGTTCTTC.

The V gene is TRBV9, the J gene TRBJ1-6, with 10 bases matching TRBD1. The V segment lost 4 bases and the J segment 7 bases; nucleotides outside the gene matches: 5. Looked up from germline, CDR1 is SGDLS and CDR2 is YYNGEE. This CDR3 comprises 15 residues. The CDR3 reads CASSSRTGGNSPLHF. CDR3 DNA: TGTGCCAGCAGCTCACGGACAGGGGGGAATTCACCCCTCCACTTT.

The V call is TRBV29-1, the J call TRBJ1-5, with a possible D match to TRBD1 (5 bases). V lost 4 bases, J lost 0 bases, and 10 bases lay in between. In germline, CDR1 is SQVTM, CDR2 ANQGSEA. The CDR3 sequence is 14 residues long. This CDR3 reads CSVAGGSSNQPQHF. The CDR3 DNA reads TGCAGCGTTGCGGGGGGGTCTAGCAATCAGCCCCAGCATTTT.

The CDR3 DNA reads as TGCGCCAGCAGCTTGGGGGGGCCATCAATGAACACTGAAGCTTTCTTT. Translated, it gives CASSLGGPSMNTEAFF. V and J are TRBV5-1 and TRBJ1-1; D may be TRBD1 (6 bases). CDR3 length equals 16 residues. The V and J ends lost 0 bases and 0 bases respectively, with 12 bases between them. Germline V CDR1 and CDR2: SGHRS, YFSETQ.

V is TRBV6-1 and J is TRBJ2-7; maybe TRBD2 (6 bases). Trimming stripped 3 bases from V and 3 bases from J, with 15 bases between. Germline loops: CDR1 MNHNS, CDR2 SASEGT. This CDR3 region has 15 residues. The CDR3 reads CASSDGLALFYEQYF. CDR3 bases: TGTGCCAGCAGTGACGGTCTAGCGCTCTTCTACGAGCAGTACTTC.

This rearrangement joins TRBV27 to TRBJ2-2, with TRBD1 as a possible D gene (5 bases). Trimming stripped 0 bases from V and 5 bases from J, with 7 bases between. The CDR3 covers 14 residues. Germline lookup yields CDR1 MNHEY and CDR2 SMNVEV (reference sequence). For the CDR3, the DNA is TGTGCCAGCAGTTTATCGGCAGGGACCGGGGAGCTGTTTTTT. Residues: CASSLSAGTGELFF.